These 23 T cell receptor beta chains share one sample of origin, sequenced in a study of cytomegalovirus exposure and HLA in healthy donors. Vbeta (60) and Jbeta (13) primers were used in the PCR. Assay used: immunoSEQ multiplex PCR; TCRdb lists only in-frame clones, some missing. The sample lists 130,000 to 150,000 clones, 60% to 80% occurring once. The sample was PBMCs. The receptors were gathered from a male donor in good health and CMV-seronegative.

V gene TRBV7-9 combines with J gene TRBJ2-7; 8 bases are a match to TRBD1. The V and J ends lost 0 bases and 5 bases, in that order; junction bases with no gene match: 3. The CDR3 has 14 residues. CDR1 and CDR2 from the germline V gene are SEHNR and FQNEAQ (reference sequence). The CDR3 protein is CASSLATGDHEQYF. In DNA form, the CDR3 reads TGTGCCAGCAGCTTAGCGACAGGGGACCACGAGCAGTACTTC.

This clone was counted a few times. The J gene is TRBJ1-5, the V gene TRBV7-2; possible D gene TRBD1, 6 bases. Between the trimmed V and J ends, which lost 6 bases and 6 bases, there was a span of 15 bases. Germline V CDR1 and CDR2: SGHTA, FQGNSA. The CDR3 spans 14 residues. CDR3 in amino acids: CASSDRLGGQPQHF. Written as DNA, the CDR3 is TGTGCCAGCAGTGATCGGCTAGGGGGTCAGCCCCAGCATTTT.

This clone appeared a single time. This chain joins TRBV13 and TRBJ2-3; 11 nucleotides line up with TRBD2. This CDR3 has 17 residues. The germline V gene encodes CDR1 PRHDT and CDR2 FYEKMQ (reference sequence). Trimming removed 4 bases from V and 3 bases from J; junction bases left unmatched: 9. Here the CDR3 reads CASSSLAGGGLTDTQYF. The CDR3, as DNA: TGTGCCAGCAGCTCATTAGCGGGGGGGGGACTTACAGATACGCAGTATTTT.

This CDR3 reads CASRINGEKLFF. The CDR3 coding sequence is TGTGCCAGCAGGATCAACGGGGAAAAACTGTTTTTT. The rearrangement uses TRBV28 and TRBJ1-4; D gene uncertain. CDR3 size: 12 residues. Germline V CDR1 and CDR2: MDHEN, SYDVKM. The ends were cut back, 6 bases at V and 8 bases at J, with 10 bases in the middle.

The CDR3 here is CASSPGAGAHGYTF. The CDR3 DNA reads TGCGCCAGCAGCCCCGGGGCAGGGGCTCATGGCTACACCTTC. The V and J genes are TRBV5-1 and TRBJ1-2; possible D gene TRBD1, 6 bases. The CDR3 is 14 amino acids. Germline-derived CDR1 and CDR2 are SGHRS and YFSETQ. Trimming pared 4 bases from V and 6 bases from J, leaving 16 bases between.

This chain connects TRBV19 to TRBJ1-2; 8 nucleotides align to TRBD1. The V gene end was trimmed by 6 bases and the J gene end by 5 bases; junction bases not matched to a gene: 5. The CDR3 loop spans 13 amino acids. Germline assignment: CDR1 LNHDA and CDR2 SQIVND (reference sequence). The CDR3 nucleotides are TGTGCCAGTAGACCTACAGGGGGTTATGGCTACACCTTC. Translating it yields CASRPTGGYGYTF.

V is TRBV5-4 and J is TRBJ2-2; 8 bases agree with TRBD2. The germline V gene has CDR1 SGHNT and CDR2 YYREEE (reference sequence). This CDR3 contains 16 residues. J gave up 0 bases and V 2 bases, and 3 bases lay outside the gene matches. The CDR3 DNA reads TGTGCCAGCAGCTTCAGCGGGGGAGCGAACACCGGGGAGCTGTTTTTT. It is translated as CASSFSGGANTGELFF.

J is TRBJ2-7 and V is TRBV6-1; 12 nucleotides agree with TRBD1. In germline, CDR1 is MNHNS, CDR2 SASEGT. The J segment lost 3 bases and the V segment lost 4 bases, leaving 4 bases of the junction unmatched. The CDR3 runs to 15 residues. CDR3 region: CASSGGDRGLYEQYF. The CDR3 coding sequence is TGTGCCAGCAGTGGGGGGGACAGGGGGCTCTACGAGCAGTACTTC.

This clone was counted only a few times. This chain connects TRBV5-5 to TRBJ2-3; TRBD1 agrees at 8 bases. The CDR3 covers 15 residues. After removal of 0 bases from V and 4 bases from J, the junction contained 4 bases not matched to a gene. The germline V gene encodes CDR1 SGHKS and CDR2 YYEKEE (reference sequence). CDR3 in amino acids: CASSLAGQGSDTQYF. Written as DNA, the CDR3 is TGTGCCAGCAGCTTGGCAGGACAGGGTTCAGATACGCAGTATTTT. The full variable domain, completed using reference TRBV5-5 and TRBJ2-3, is DAGVTQSPTHLIKTRGQQVTLRCSPISGHKSVSWYQQVLGQGPQFIFQYYEKEERGRGNFPDRFSARQFPNYSSELNVNALLLGDSALYLCASSLAGQGSDTQYFGPGTRLTVL.

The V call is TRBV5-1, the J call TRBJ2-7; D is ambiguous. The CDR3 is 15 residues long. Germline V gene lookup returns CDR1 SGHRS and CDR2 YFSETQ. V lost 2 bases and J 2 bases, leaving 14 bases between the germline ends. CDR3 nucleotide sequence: TGCGCCAGCAGCTTAAACCCGACAAACCCCTACGAGCAGTACTTC. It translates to CASSLNPTNPYEQYF.

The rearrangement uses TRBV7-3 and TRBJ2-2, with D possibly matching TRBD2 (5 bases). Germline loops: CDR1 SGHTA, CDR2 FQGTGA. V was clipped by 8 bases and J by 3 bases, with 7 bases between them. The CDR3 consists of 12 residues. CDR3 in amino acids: CASSGDTGELFF. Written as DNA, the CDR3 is TGTGCCAGCTCCGGGGACACCGGGGAGCTGTTTTTT.

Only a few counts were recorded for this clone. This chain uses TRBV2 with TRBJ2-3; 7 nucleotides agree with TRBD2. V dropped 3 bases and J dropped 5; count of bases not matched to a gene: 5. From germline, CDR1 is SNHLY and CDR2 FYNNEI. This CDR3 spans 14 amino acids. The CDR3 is CASSDAGEGDTQYF. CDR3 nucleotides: TGTGCCAGCAGTGATGCCGGGGAGGGAGATACGCAGTATTTT.

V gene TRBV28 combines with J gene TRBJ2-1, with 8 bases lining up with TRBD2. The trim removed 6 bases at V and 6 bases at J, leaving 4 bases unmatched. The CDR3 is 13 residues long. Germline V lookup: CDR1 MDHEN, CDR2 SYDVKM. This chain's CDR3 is CASRTSGGNEQFF. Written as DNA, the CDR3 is TGTGCCAGCAGAACTAGCGGAGGCAATGAGCAGTTCTTC.

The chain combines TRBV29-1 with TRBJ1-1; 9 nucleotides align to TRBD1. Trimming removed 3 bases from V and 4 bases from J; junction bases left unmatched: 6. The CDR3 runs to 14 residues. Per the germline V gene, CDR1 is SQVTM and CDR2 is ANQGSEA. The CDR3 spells CSVDRDRVVTEAFF. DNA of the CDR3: TGCAGCGTTGATCGGGACAGGGTTGTCACTGAAGCTTTCTTT.

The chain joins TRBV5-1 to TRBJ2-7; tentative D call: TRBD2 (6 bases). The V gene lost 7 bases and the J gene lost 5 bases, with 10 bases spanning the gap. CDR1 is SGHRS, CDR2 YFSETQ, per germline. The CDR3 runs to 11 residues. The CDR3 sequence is CASRGSHEQYF. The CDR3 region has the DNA TGCGCCAGCCGGGGGAGTCACGAGCAGTACTTC.

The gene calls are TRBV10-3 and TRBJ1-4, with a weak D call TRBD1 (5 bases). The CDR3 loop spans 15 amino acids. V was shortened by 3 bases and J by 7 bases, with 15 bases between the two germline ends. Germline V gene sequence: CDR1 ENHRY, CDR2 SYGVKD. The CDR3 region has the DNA TGTGCCATCAGTGAAGGTAACAGGCCACCTGAAAAACTGTTTTTT. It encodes CAISEGNRPPEKLFF.

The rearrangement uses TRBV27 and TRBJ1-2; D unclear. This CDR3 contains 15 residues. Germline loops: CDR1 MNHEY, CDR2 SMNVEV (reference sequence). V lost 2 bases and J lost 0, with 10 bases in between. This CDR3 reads CASSLRGLANYGYTF. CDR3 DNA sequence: TGTGCCAGCAGTTTAAGAGGTTTAGCTAACTATGGCTACACCTTC.

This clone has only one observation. For the CDR3, the DNA is TGTGCCAGCAGCTTTTCACTAAGCCAGGGAAACACTGAAGCTTTCTTT. This encodes CASSFSLSQGNTEAFF. The chain couples TRBV5-5 to TRBJ1-1; tentatively, D is TRBD1 (5 bases). Trimming took 2 bases from V and 2 from J, leaving 16 bases between them. This CDR3 contains 16 residues. Germline V lookup: CDR1 SGHKS, CDR2 YYEKEE (reference sequence).

CDR3 region: CASSLTGGIGNTIYF. The CDR3 DNA follows: TGTGCCAGCAGCTTGACAGGGGGAATTGGAAACACCATATATTTT. J is TRBJ1-3 and V is TRBV7-9; 9 bases fit TRBD1. The CDR3 is 15 residues long. CDR1 and CDR2 (germline): SEHNR, FQNEAQ (reference sequence). Unmatched junction bases numbered 3, after V lost 3 bases and J lost 3 bases.

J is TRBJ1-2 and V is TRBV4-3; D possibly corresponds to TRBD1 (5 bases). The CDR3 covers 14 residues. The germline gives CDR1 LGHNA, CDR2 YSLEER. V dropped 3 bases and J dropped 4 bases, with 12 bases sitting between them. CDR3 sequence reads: CASSQATDGYGYTF. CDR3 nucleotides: TGCGCCAGCAGCCAGGCGACAGACGGCTATGGCTACACCTTC.

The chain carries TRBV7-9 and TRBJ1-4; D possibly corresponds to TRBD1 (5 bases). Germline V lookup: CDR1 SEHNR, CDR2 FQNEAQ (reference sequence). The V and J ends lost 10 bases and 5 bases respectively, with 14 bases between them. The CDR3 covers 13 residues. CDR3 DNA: TGTGCCAACGGGGGAGGTTCGAATGAAAAACTGTTTTTT. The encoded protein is CANGGGSNEKLFF. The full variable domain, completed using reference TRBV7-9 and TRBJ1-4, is DTGVSQNPRHKITKRGQNVTFRCDPISEHNRLYWYRQTLGQGPEFLTYFQNEAQLEKSRLLSDRFSAERPKGSFSTLEIQRTEQGDSAMYLCANGGGSNEKLFFGSGTQLSVL.

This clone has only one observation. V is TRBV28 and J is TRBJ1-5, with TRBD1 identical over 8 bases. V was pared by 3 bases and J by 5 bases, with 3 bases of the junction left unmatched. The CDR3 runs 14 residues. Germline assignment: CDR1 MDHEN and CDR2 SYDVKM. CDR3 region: CASSFGQGYQPQHF. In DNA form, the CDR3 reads TGTGCCAGCAGTTTTGGACAGGGATATCAGCCCCAGCATTTT.

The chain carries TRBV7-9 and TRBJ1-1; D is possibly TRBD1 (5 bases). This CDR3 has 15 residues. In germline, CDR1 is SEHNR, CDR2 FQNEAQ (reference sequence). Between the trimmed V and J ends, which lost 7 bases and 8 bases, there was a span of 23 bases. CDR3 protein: CASNDPGRVLLEAFF. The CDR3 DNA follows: TGTGCCAGCAACGATCCCGGCAGGGTGCTCCTAGAAGCTTTCTTT.